This passage covers 31 T cell receptor beta chains from one sample sequenced in a study of beta chain features in type 1 diabetes. Overall study results and limits: Type 1 diabetes patients showed a moderate but significant shortening of TCRB CDR3s in all four CD4+ subsets.

These receptors' antigens are unknown. cDNA synthesis used the whole RNA isolate, giving expressed TCRB sequences. Here immunoSEQ multiplex PCR was the method, and the copy in TCRdb shows in-frame clones only, minus some. The sample has 640,000 or so clones; under 15% are singletons. The material sequenced was naive CD4+ T cells from blood. Source of these receptors: a man between 18 and 29 years old with type 1 diabetes.

The table lists this clone with a few counts. V and J are TRBV18 and TRBJ1-2; 8 positions agree with TRBD1. V gave up 2 bases and J gave up 6 bases; unmatched junction bases: 5. This CDR3 region has 14 residues. Germline lookup yields CDR1 KGHSH and CDR2 LQKENI. CDR3 sequence: CASSPDRGYNGYTF. As DNA, the CDR3 is TGTGCCAGCTCACCAGACAGGGGTTATAATGGCTACACCTTC.

This chain links TRBV18 with TRBJ2-6; D remains ambiguous. V was pared by 1 base and J by 10 bases, with 17 bases between. The CDR3 loop spans 16 amino acids. Germline CDR1 KGHSH, CDR2 LQKENI. The CDR3 DNA reads as TGTGCCAGCTCACCACGAACAACAGCGCTGGAGAACGTCCTGACTTTC. Protein product: CASSPRTTALENVLTF.

This clone was detected a few times. The chain uses TRBV14 and TRBJ2-7, with 7 bases fitting TRBD1. Germline CDR1 is SGHDN and CDR2 is FVKESK. The junction had 15 bases not matched to a gene; V was cut back by 4 bases and J by 12 bases. The CDR3 loop spans 14 amino acids. In nucleotides, the CDR3 is TGTGCCAGCAGCCCCTCATTTCACAGGGGTGAGGCGTACTTC. Encoded protein: CASSPSFHRGEAYF.

This clone was observed a handful of times. The rearrangement links TRBV29-1 to TRBJ1-2, with 7 bases fitting TRBD1. Trimming took 7 bases from V and 8 from J; bases not matched to a gene: 19. CDR3 size: 15 residues. The V gene's germline CDR1 is SQVTM and CDR2 ANQGSEA. The CDR3 sequence: CSAQDPSRQGRGYTF. CDR3 DNA sequence: TGCAGCGCCCAAGATCCCTCCAGACAGGGTCGCGGCTACACCTTC.

The chain links TRBV25-1 to TRBJ2-4, with 7 bases matching TRBD1. In germline, CDR1 is MGHDK, CDR2 SYGVNS. This CDR3 is built from 13 residues. Trimming cost V 7 bases and J 8 bases; bases outside gene matches: 8. The CDR3 here is CASTLTGSHIQYF. CDR3 DNA sequence: TGTGCCAGCACCCTGACAGGGTCGCACATTCAGTACTTC.

The V gene is TRBV12-5, the J gene TRBJ1-1; no reliable D call. Trimming shortened V by 1 base and J by 10 bases, and 7 bases separated the two germline ends. The CDR3 has 11 residues. Germline-derived CDR1 and CDR2 are LGHNT and FRNRAP. CDR3 nucleotides: TGTGCTAGTGGTTTGGGGACTCGAGCTTTCTTT. Translated, it gives CASGLGTRAFF.

This clone came up a few times. J is TRBJ1-2 and V is TRBV10-3; possible D gene TRBD1, 5 bases. Trimming cost V 6 bases and J 3 bases, with 11 bases left between them. Per germline, CDR1 ENHRY and CDR2 SYGVKD. The CDR3 spans 13 residues. DNA for the CDR3: TGTGCCATCAGCCAAGGGGCGGACTATGGCTACACCTTC. It specifies CAISQGADYGYTF.

This clone was detected only a few times. The chain carries TRBV27 and TRBJ2-7; 8 nucleotides match TRBD1. The germline gives CDR1 MNHEY, CDR2 SMNVEV (reference sequence). The CDR3 spans 14 residues. V lost 5 bases to trimming and J lost 5 bases; unmatched junction nucleotides: 8. CDR3: CASSGGGTGNEQYF. The CDR3, as DNA: TGTGCCAGCAGTGGCGGTGGGACAGGTAACGAGCAGTACTTC.

V is TRBV19 and J is TRBJ1-2, with D uncertain. This CDR3 is built from 18 residues. Trimming pared 4 bases from V and 3 bases from J, leaving 24 bases between. CDR1 LNHDA and CDR2 SQIVND come from the germline V gene (reference sequence). The CDR3 loop is CASSTNSISSGEDYGYTF. DNA of the CDR3: TGTGCCAGTAGTACAAATTCCATCTCGTCTGGGGAGGACTATGGCTACACCTTC.

J is TRBJ1-2 and V is TRBV30; TRBD1 matches at 7 bases. Per the germline V gene, CDR1 is GTSNPN and CDR2 is SVGIG (reference sequence). Trimming at V came to 2 bases and at J to 10 bases, leaving 7 bases not matched to a gene. This CDR3 comprises 12 residues. The CDR3 DNA reads TGTGCCTGGAGTCTGGAGGGGACAGTCTACACCTTC. It codes for CAWSLEGTVYTF.

This clone was counted only a few times. The chain employs TRBV11-2 and TRBJ1-2, with 12 bases matching TRBD1. Germline CDR1 SGHAT, CDR2 FQNNGV. Germline trimming cut 5 bases from V and 6 bases from J; bases unmatched to any gene: 7. The CDR3 covers 15 residues. Written as DNA, the CDR3 is TGTGCCAGCAGCCTCCGGGACAGGGGGCCGGATGGCTACACCTTC. Residues: CASSLRDRGPDGYTF.

The rearrangement links TRBV5-6 to TRBJ1-2; 8 positions agree with TRBD1. Germline V gives CDR1 SGHDT, CDR2 YYEEEE. The CDR3 spans 14 residues. Unmatched junction bases numbered 5, after V lost 3 bases and J lost 4 bases. The CDR3 bases are TGTGCCAGCAGCTCGGACAGGGTGGGCTATGGCTACACCTTC. Its protein is CASSSDRVGYGYTF.

In this sample, this clone turned up a few times. This chain links TRBV28 with TRBJ1-1, with D possibly TRBD1 on 5 matching bases. CDR1 MDHEN and CDR2 SYDVKM come from the germline V gene. The germline V and J ends were trimmed by 5 bases and 1 base, with 14 bases remaining between them. CDR3 length equals 15 residues. The CDR3 DNA follows: TGTGCCAGCAGTGATCCCGGGACGGCGAACACTGAAGCTTTCTTT. The encoded protein is CASSDPGTANTEAFF.

The chain is built from TRBV7-9 and TRBJ2-1, with D perhaps matching TRBD1 or TRBD2 (5 bases each). Germline V gives CDR1 SEHNR, CDR2 FQNEAQ (reference sequence). The V end lost 11 bases, the J end lost 5 bases, and 16 bases lay between the germline ends. This CDR3 has 13 residues. This CDR3 reads CAGETANHNEQFF. The CDR3 DNA is TGTGCCGGGGAGACAGCGAACCACAATGAGCAGTTCTTC.

V is TRBV6-1 and J is TRBJ2-1; D may correspond to TRBD1 or TRBD2 (5 bases each). The CDR3 extends over 15 amino acids. The V gene's germline CDR1 is MNHNS and CDR2 SASEGT. V was shortened by 10 bases and J by 7 bases, with 23 bases between the two germline ends. The CDR3: CATGAWAVGWNEQFF. In DNA form, the CDR3 reads TGTGCCACCGGGGCTTGGGCGGTTGGGTGGAATGAGCAGTTCTTC.

This clone has more than one count but fewer than ten. The V call is TRBV5-1, the J call TRBJ2-6; possible D gene TRBD1, 5 bases. Germline CDR1 is SGHRS and CDR2 is YFSETQ. V lost 5 bases, J lost 2 bases, and 17 bases lay in between. The CDR3 spans 17 residues. The CDR3 sequence: CASSSQGLRPGANVLTF. The CDR3 DNA is TGCGCCAGCAGTTCTCAGGGTCTTCGTCCTGGGGCCAACGTCCTGACTTTC.

The chain recombines TRBV5-1 with TRBJ1-1; D remains ambiguous. V lost 6 bases, J lost 11 bases, and 23 bases lay in between. The CDR3 consists of 14 residues. Germline-derived CDR1 and CDR2 are SGHRS and YFSETQ. CDR3 sequence: CASTDREAHEGAFF. CDR3 nucleotides: TGCGCCAGCACGGACCGGGAAGCCCACGAGGGTGCTTTCTTT.

The CDR3 region is CSVVDDRGLERGAFF. In nucleotides, the CDR3 is TGCAGCGTTGTAGACGACAGGGGTTTGGAGCGCGGGGCTTTCTTT. The chain is built from TRBV29-1 and TRBJ1-1, with 8 bases matching TRBD1. Trimming cost V 4 bases and J 11 bases; bases outside gene matches: 18. The CDR3 consists of 15 residues. The germline gives CDR1 SQVTM, CDR2 ANQGSEA.

The CDR3 sequence is CASSGQGNTGELFF. The CDR3 region has the DNA TGTGCCAGCAGTGGACAGGGGAACACCGGGGAGCTGTTTTTT. V and J are TRBV6-4 and TRBJ2-2, with 7 nucleotides matching TRBD1. The CDR3 extends over 14 amino acids. Germline V CDR1 and CDR2: MRHNA, SNTAGT. V lost 4 bases to trimming and J lost 1 base; unmatched junction nucleotides: 0.

This clone was seen a few times. V and J are TRBV6-1 and TRBJ2-1; D remains ambiguous. Trimming took 3 bases from V and 0 from J, leaving 9 bases between them. Germline lookup yields CDR1 MNHNS and CDR2 SASEGT. CDR3 size: 15 residues. CDR3 protein: CASSEQVPSYNEQFF. In DNA form, the CDR3 reads TGTGCCAGCAGTGAGCAAGTGCCCTCCTACAATGAGCAGTTCTTC.

V is TRBV30 and J is TRBJ2-4, with a possible D match to TRBD2 (6 bases). Per germline, CDR1 GTSNPN and CDR2 SVGIG (reference sequence). V lost 2 bases to trimming and J lost 0 bases, with 11 bases between them. This CDR3 is 15 amino acids long. The CDR3: CAWSRDSIAKNIQYF. The CDR3 DNA is TGTGCCTGGAGTAGGGACTCGATAGCCAAAAACATTCAGTACTTC.

The rearrangement uses TRBV2 and TRBJ1-1; D call uncertain. Trimming took 0 bases from V and 3 from J, leaving 8 bases between them. This CDR3 comprises 14 residues. In germline, CDR1 is SNHLY, CDR2 FYNNEI. The CDR3 DNA reads as TGTGCCAGCAGTGAAGCGGGCGGGTACACTGAAGCTTTCTTT. The encoded protein is CASSEAGGYTEAFF.

This rearrangement joins TRBV7-9 to TRBJ2-3, with D unresolved. The CDR3 is 14 residues long. In germline, CDR1 is SEHNR, CDR2 FQNEAQ (reference sequence). Trimming stripped 0 bases from V and 2 bases from J, with 6 bases between. CDR3 in amino acids: CASSLAIVTDTQYF. The CDR3 DNA sequence: TGTGCCAGCAGCTTAGCCATCGTCACAGATACGCAGTATTTT.

The V call is TRBV18, the J call TRBJ1-2, with 7 bases aligning to TRBD1. Per the germline V gene, CDR1 is KGHSH and CDR2 is LQKENI. The CDR3 is 14 residues long. V was clipped by 1 base and J by 6 bases; unmatched bases: 5. This CDR3 reads CASSPLRDSDGYTF. The CDR3 DNA reads as TGTGCCAGCTCACCACTCCGGGACAGCGATGGCTACACCTTC.

This clone was seen a handful of times. CDR3 loop: CASSMKGISYEQYF. The CDR3 bases are TGTGCCAGTAGTATGAAGGGGATCTCCTACGAGCAGTACTTC. The chain is built from TRBV19 and TRBJ2-7; D might be TRBD1 (5 bases). CDR1 is LNHDA and CDR2 is SQIVND in the germline V gene (reference sequence). V lost 3 bases to trimming and J lost 0 bases, with 9 bases between them. The CDR3 covers 14 residues.

The chain combines TRBV5-1 with TRBJ2-3; 12 nucleotides line up with TRBD2. The germline V gene encodes CDR1 SGHRS and CDR2 YFSETQ. CDR3 length: 16 residues. The trim removed 2 bases at V and 1 base at J, leaving 2 bases unmatched. This chain's CDR3 is CASSFRLAGGTDTQYF. The DNA for the CDR3 is TGCGCCAGCAGCTTCCGACTAGCGGGGGGCACAGATACGCAGTATTTT.

The chain has TRBV7-8 and TRBJ2-3; D remains unclear. V lost 4 bases and J lost 0, with 8 bases in between. This CDR3 contains 14 residues. Germline CDR1 is SGHVS and CDR2 is FQNEAQ. The CDR3 bases are TGTGCCAGCAGCTCAATATATAGCACAGATACGCAGTATTTT. This encodes CASSSIYSTDTQYF. Combining the CDR3 with reference TRBV7-8 and TRBJ2-3 gives the whole variable domain GAGVSQSPRYKVAKRGQDVALRCDPISGHVSLFWYQQALGQGPEFLTYFQNEAQLDKSGLPSDRFFAERPEGSVSTLKIQRTQQEDSAVYLCASSSIYSTDTQYFGPGTRLTVL.

The rearrangement joins TRBV6-1 to TRBJ1-5; the D gene is possibly TRBD1 (5 bases). V lost 3 bases, J lost 4 bases, and 16 bases lay in between. The CDR3 extends over 16 amino acids. Per the germline V gene, CDR1 is MNHNS and CDR2 is SASEGT. The CDR3 bases are TGTGCCAGCAGTGATGAGGGCCGCGGGGGAAATCAGCCCCAGCATTTT. Protein product: CASSDEGRGGNQPQHF.

V is TRBV28 and J is TRBJ1-2, with 8 nucleotides matching TRBD1. This CDR3 spans 15 amino acids. Germline assignment: CDR1 MDHEN and CDR2 SYDVKM. J gave up 5 bases and V 2 bases, and 7 bases lay outside the gene matches. The CDR3 coding sequence is TGTGCCAGCAGTTTACCCATTAGGACAGGGTATGGCTACACCTTC. This sequence encodes CASSLPIRTGYGYTF.

Points on this clone: Other DNA sequences within the sample encode an identical CDR3. J is TRBJ2-6 and V is TRBV29-1; D is uncertain. This CDR3 comprises 13 residues. Between the trimmed V and J ends, which lost 4 bases and 0 bases, there was a span of 4 bases. Germline CDR1 is SQVTM and CDR2 is ANQGSEA. CDR3 bases: TGCAGCGTTGGATACTCTGGGGCCAACGTCCTGACTTTC. Translation gives CSVGYSGANVLTF.

This clone occurred a few times. The chain joins TRBV7-3 to TRBJ1-5; weak D call: TRBD1 (6 bases). Germline CDR1 reads SGHTA; CDR2 reads FQGTGA. Trimming left V 5 bases short and J 5 bases short, with 10 bases between. The CDR3 loop spans 13 amino acids. CDR3 amino acids: CASSVEGDQPQHF. The CDR3, as DNA: TGTGCCAGCAGCGTCGAGGGGGATCAGCCCCAGCATTTT.